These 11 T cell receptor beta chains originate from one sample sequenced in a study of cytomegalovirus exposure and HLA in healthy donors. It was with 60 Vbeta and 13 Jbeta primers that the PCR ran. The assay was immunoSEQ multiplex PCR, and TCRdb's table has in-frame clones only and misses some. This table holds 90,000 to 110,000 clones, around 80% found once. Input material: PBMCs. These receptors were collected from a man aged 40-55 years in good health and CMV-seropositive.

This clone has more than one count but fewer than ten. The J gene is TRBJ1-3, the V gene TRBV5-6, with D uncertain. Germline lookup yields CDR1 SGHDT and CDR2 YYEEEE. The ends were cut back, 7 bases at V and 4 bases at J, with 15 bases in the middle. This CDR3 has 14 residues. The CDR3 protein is CASAGLVRGNTIYF. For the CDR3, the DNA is TGTGCCAGCGCCGGACTCGTAAGAGGAAACACCATATATTTT.

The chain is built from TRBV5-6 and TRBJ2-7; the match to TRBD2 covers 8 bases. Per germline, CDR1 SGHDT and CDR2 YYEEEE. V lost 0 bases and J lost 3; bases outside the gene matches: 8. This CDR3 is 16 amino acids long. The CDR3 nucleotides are TGTGCCAGCAGCTTGGAGGGAAGCGGGAGAGGCTACGAGCAGTACTTC. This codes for CASSLEGSGRGYEQYF.

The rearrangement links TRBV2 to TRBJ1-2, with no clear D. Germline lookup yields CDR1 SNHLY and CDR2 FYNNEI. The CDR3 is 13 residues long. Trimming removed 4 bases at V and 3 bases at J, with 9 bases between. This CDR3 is CASSGLDDYGYTF. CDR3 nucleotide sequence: TGTGCCAGCAGTGGTCTAGATGACTATGGCTACACCTTC.

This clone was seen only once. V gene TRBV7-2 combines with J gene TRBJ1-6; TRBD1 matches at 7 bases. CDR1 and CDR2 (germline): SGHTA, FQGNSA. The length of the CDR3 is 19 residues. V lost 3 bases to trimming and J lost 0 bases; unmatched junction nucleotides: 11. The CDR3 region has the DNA TGTGCCAGCAGCTTCCGGGTTAGGACAGGCCTCTCCTATAATTCACCCCTCCACTTT. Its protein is CASSFRVRTGLSYNSPLHF.

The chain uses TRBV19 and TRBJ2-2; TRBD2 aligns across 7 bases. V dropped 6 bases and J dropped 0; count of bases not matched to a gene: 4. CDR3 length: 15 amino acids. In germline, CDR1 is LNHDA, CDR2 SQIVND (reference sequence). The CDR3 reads CASRYGGTNTGELFF. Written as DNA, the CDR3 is TGTGCCAGTAGGTACGGGGGGACGAACACCGGGGAGCTGTTTTTT.

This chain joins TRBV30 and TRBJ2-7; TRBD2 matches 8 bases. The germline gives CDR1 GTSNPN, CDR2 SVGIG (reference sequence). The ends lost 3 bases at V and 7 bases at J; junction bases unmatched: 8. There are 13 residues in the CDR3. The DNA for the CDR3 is TGTGCCTGGAGGGCGGGGGGCTTGGGAGAGCAGTACTTC. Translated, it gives CAWRAGGLGEQYF.

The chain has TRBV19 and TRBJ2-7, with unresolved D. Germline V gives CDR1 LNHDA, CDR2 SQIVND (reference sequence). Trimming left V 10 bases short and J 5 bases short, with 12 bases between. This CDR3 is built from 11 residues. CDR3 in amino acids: CATGMWDEQYF. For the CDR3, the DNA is TGTGCCACAGGCATGTGGGACGAGCAGTACTTC.

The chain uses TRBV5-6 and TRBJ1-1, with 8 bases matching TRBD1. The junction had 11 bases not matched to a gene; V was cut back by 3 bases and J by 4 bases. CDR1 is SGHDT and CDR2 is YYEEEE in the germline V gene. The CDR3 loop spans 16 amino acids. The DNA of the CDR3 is TGTGCCAGCAGCTGGCGGGGAAACAGGGGGAGCACTGAAGCTTTCTTT. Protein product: CASSWRGNRGSTEAFF.

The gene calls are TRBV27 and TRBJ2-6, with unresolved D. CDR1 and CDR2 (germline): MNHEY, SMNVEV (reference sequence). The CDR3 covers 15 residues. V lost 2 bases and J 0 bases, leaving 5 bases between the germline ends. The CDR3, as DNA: TGTGCCAGCAGTTTACGGGTCTCTGGGGCCAACGTCCTGACTTTC. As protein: CASSLRVSGANVLTF.

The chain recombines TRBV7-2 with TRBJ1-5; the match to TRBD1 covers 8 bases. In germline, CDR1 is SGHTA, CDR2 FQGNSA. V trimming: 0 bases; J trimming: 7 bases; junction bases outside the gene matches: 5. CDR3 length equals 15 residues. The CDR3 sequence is CASSLADREDQPQHF. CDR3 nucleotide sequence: TGTGCCAGCAGCTTAGCGGACAGGGAGGACCAGCCCCAGCATTTT.

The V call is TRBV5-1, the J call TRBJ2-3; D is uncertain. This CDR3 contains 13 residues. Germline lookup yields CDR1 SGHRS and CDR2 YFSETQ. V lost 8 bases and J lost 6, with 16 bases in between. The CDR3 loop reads CARSSWAGDTQYF. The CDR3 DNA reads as TGCGCCAGGAGCAGTTGGGCTGGGGATACGCAGTATTTT.